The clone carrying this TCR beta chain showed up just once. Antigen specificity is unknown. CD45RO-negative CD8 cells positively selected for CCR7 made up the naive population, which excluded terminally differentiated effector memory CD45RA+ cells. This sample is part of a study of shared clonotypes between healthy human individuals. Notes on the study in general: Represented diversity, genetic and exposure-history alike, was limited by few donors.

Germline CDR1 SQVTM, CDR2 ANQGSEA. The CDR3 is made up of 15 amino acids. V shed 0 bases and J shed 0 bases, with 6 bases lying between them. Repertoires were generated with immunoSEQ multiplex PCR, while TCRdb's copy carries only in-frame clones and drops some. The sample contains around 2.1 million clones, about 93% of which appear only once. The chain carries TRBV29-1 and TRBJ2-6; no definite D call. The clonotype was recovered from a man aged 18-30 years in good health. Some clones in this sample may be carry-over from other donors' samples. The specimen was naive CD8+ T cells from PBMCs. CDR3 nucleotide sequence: TGCAGCGTTGAAGATGACCCCTCTGGGGCCAACGTCCTGACTTTC. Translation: CSVEDDPSGANVLTF. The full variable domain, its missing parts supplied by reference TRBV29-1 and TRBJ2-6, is SAVISQKPSRDICQRGTSLTIQCQVDSQVTMMFWYRQQPGQSLTLIATANQGSEATYESGFVIDKFPISRPNLTFSTLTVSNMSPEDSSIYLCSVEDDPSGANVLTFGAGSRLTVL.